Reported below is one T cell receptor (beta chain). Amplification from RNA transcripts yielded the TCR beta CDR3 regions. RT-PCR in the first round used HTBI primers; a second-round multiplex PCR followed. TCRdb reanalysed the multiplex PCR reads using MiXCR and keeps one entry per CDR3 protein. The sample has approximately 1.2 million distinct CDR3 sequences, 35% to 40% seen once. This sample was included in a study of Graves' ophthalmopathy and Graves' hyperthyroidism. V lost 6 bases, J lost 0 bases, and 11 bases lay in between. This CDR3 has 14 amino acids. CDR1 and CDR2 (germline): MNHNS, SASEGT. The V and J genes are TRBV6-1 and TRBJ1-1; D remains unclear. The TCR comes from an adult man with Graves' hyperthyroidism. Sequenced sample: peripheral blood or thyroid tissue (not recorded which). The DNA of the CDR3 is TGTGCCAGCAGACCAGGACGGATGAACACTGAAGCTTTCTTT. It is translated as CASRPGRMNTEAFF.